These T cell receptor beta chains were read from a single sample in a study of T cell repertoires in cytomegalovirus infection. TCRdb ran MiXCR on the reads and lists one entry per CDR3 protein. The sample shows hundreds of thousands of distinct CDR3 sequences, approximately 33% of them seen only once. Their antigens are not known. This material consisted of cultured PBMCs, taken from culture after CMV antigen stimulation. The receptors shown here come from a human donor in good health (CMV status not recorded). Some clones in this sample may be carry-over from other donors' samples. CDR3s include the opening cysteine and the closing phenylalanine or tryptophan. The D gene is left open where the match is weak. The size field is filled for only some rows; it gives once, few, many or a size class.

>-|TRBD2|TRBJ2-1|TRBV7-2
TGTGCCAACAGCCTCATTAGCGGGAGGGCTTTCAATGAGCAGTTCTTC
CANSLISGRAFNEQFF
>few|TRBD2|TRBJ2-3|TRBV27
TGTGCCAGCAGTAGACCGGGACTAGCGGGCGGAGATACGCAGTATTTT
CASSRPGLAGGDTQYF
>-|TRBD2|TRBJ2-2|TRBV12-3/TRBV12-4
TGTGCCAGCAGGGGACTAGCGGGAGATGGCACCGGGGAGCTGTTTTTT
CASRGLAGDGTGELFF
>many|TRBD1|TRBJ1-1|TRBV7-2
TGTGCCAGCAGCTTCGGGACAGGGTTTGTTGAAGCTTTCTTT
CASSFGTGFVEAFF
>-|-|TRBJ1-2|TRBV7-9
TGTGCCAGCAGCTTAGCGCAGGGAAGCGGCTACACCTTC
CASSLAQGSGYTF
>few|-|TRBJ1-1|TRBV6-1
TGTGCCAGCAGTTTTTCCGGCCGGGAGGCTGAAGCTTTCTTT
CASSFSGREAEAFF
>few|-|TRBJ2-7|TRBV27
TGTGCCAGCAGTTTATCGATCCTGTCACCCTACGAGCAGTACTTC
CASSLSILSPYEQYF
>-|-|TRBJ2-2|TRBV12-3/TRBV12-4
TGTGCCAGCAGTCGGGACATACTCTCGAACACCGGGGAGCTGTTTTTT
CASSRDILSNTGELFF
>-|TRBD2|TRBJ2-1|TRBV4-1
TGCGCCAGCAGCCAAGTGGGGACTAGCTTAGTCGATGAGCAGTTCTTC
CASSQVGTSLVDEQFF
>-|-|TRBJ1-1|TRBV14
TGTGCCAGCAGCCGGCAGTGGGGTCCTGAAGCTTTCTTT
CASSRQWGPEAFF
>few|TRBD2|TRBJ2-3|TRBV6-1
TGTGCCAGCAGTGGAAGAGGGACTAGCGAACCAGATACGCAGTATTTT
CASSGRGTSEPDTQYF
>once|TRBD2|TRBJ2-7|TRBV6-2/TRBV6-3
TGTGCCAGCAGTTACTTGAAAGCGGGAGTACGTAGCTACGAGCAGTACTTC
CASSYLKAGVRSYEQYF
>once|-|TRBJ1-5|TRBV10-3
TGTGCCATCAGTGCACAGGACAATGGGCCCCAGCATTTT
CAISAQDNGPQHF
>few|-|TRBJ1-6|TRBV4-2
TGTGCCAGCAGCAACCGGGACACCGCCACCCTCCACTTT
CASSNRDTATLHF
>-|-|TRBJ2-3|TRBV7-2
TGTGCCAGCAGCTTATTTAGCCGCGATACGCAGTATTTT
CASSLFSRDTQYF
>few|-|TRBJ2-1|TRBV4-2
TGTGCCAGCAGCCAAGTGATCCGTTCCGTGGGTGAGCAGTTCTTC
CASSQVIRSVGEQFF
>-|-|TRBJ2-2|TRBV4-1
TGCGCCAGCAGAGAGACAAGCTCCGGGGAGCTGTTTTTT
CASRETSSGELFF
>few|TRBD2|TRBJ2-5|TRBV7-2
TGTGCCAGCAGCTTAGGAGGTAGCGGGGCCGGGCTGGAGACCCAGTACTTC
CASSLGGSGAGLETQYF
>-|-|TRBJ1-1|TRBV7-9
TGTGCCAGCAGCTGGAAAGGGGGGACTGAAGCTTTCTTT
CASSWKGGTEAFF
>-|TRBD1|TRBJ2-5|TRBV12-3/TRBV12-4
TGTGCCAGCACCGGGACAGATTCTGGTGAGACCCAGTACTTC
CASTGTDSGETQYF
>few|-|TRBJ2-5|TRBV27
TGTGCCAGCAAAAAAATGGGAGAGACCCAGTACTTC
CASKKMGETQYF
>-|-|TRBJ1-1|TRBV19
TGTGCCAGTAGTATCGCAGGGTGGAACACTGAAGCTTTCTTT
CASSIAGWNTEAFF
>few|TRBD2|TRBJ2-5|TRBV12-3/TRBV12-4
TGTGCCAGCAGAAGGTCGACTAGCGGGGGGATTAAAGAGACCCAGTACTTC
CASRRSTSGGIKETQYF
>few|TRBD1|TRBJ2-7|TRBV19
TGTGCCAGTAGTCCGCGGACAGGGGGTACCTACGAGCAGTACTTC
CASSPRTGGTYEQYF
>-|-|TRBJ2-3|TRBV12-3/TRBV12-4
TGTGCCAGCAGTACACGGACATCTAGCACAGATACGCAGTATTTT
CASSTRTSSTDTQYF
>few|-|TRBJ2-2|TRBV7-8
TGTGCCAGCAGCCCCAGACTAGTAGGTGGGGAGCTGTTTTTT
CASSPRLVGGELFF
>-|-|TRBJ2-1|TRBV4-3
TGCGCCAGCAGCCGAGATTACCGGGACACAACGGCCCATGAGCAGTTCTTC
CASSRDYRDTTAHEQFF
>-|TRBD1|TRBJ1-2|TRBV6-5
TGTGCCAGCAGTTACCCCGGGACAGGGGACTACACCTTC
CASSYPGTGDYTF
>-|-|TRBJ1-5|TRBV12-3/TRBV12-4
TGTGCCAGCAGTCAGGACACCACCTCGCCCCAGCATTTT
CASSQDTTSPQHF
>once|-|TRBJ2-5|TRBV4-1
TGCGCCAGCAGCCATCTGATGACAGGGGAAGCGGGAGTGAGGCAAGAGACCCAGTACTTC
CASSHLMTGEAGVRQETQYF
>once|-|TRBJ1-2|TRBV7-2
TGTGCCAGCAGCCACCCGAGGTTGCGGGCCTATGGCTACACCTTC
CASSHPRLRAYGYTF
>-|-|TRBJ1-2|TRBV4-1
TGCGCCAGCAGTCAATCGAGCGGGGTTGGCTACACCTTC
CASSQSSGVGYTF
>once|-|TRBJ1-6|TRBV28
TGTGCCAGCAGTCCTCCGGGGGGCTCACCCCTCCACTTT
CASSPPGGSPLHF
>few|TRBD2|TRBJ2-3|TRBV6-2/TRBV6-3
TGTGCCAGCAACGAGCGGGAGGGCCTTGGCACAGATACGCAGTATTTT
CASNEREGLGTDTQYF
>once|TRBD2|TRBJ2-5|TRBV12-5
TGTGCTAGTGGCCCTAGCGGGGGTTCGGGGACCCAGTACTTC
CASGPSGGSGTQYF
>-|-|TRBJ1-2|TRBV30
TGTGCCTGGTATGGGGCGGGTGGCTACACCTTC
CAWYGAGGYTF
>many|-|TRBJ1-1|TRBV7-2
TGTGCCAGCAAACACAGGGCCCCGTTGGACGAAGCTTTCTTT
CASKHRAPLDEAFF
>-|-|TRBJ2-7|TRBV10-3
TGTGCCATCAGTGAGTCCGCGGACTCCCTCTACGAGCAGTACTTC
CAISESADSLYEQYF
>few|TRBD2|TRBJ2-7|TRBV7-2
TGTGCCAGCAGCCCGACTAGCGGGAGGGCCTCCGAGCAGTACTTC
CASSPTSGRASEQYF
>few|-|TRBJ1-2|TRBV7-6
TGTGCCAGCAGCGACCGGGATTTCTATGGCTACACCTTC
CASSDRDFYGYTF
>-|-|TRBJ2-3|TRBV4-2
TGTGCCAGCAGCCAGCCCGAGGGGGGGCCATCGGATACGCAGTATTTT
CASSQPEGGPSDTQYF
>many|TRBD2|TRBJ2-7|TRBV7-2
TGTGCCAGCAGCCTACGATACTACACTTCTAGCGGGGGTTACGAGCAGTACTTC
CASSLRYYTSSGGYEQYF
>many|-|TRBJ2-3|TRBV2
TGTGCCAGCAGCGTTACAGATACGCAGTATTTT
CASSVTDTQYF
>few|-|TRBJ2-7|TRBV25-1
TGTGCCAGCAGTGAAACCCTCGGCGCAGGAGGCTACGAGCAGTACTTC
CASSETLGAGGYEQYF
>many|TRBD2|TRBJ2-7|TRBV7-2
TGTGCCAGCAGCCTCTCTAGCGGGGGCTCCTCCTACGAGCAGTACTTC
CASSLSSGGSSYEQYF
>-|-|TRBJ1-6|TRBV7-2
TGTGCCAGCAGCTTAGTTAACTCTTCACCCCTCCACTTT
CASSLVNSSPLHF
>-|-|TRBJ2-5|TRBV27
TGTGCCAGCAGTCCGACGATCGGGAATCAAGAGACCCAGTACTTC
CASSPTIGNQETQYF
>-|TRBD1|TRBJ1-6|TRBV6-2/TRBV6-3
TGTGCCAGCAGACAACGGACAGGGATGAATTCACCCCTCCACTTT
CASRQRTGMNSPLHF
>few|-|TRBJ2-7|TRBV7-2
TGTGCCAGCAGCTTAACCTTATTCGGCGAGCAGTACTTC
CASSLTLFGEQYF
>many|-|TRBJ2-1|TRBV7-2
TGTGCCAGCAGCTTAGCGCTTCCAGGGCTCTCCTACAATGAGCAGTTCTTC
CASSLALPGLSYNEQFF
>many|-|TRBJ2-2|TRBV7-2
TGTGCCAGCAGAAGAAGGAACACCGGGGAGCTGTTTTTT
CASRRRNTGELFF
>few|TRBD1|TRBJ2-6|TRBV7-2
TGTGCCAGCGGCTCTAGGACAGGTGGGGCCAACGTCCTGACTTTC
CASGSRTGGANVLTF
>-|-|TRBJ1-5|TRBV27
TGTGCCAGTAGGAGAGGAAGCCTCAATCAGCCCCAGCATTTT
CASRRGSLNQPQHF